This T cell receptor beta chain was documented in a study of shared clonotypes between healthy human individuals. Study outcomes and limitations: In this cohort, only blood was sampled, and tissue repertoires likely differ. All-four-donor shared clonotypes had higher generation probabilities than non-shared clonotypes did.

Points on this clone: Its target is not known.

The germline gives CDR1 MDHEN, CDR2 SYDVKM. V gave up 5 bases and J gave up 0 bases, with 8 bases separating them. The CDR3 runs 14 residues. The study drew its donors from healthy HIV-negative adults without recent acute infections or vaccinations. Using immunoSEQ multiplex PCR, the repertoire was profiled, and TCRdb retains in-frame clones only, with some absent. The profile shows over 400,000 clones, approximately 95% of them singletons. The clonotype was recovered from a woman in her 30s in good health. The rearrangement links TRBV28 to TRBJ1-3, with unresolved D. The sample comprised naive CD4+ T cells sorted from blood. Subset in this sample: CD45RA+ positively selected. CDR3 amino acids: CASSEVGSGNTIYF. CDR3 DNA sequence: TGTGCCAGCAGTGAAGTTGGCTCTGGAAACACCATATATTTT.